This is a list of T cell receptor beta chains from one sample in a study of vaccination and CD4 T cells after COVID-19. TCRdb itself ran the PCR reads through MiXCR, one entry per CDR3 protein. The sample consists of about 16,000 distinct CDR3 sequences, nearly 55% of them appearing once. No antigen is known for these receptors. The sequencing used CD4+ T cells from blood, cultured in vitro, collected before SARS-CoV-2 vaccination. The receptor set was obtained from a human donor who had recovered from COVID-19. Both conserved end residues are part of each CDR3. The order of the fields is D gene, V gene, J gene, clone size, CDR3 protein, CDR3 DNA. A D gene is named only where the DNA matches it firmly. Part of the rows lack a size; the others show once, few, many or a class for expanded clones.

TRBD1	TRBV29-1	TRBJ1-1	-	CSVRQGFDTEAFF	TGCAGCGTTAGACAGGGATTTGACACTGAAGCTTTCTTT
TRBD1	TRBV28	TRBJ2-7	once	CASSLTGGRGYEQYF	TGTGCCAGCAGTCTAACAGGGGGCCGGGGGTACGAGCAGTACTTC
TRBD1	TRBV19	TRBJ1-1	few	CASTVGAGGLRAFF	TGTGCCAGTACGGTCGGGGCAGGGGGCCTGAGGGCTTTCTTT
TRBD1	TRBV6-4	TRBJ1-1	-	CASSVTGGGTEAFF	TGTGCCAGCAGTGTAACAGGGGGTGGCACTGAAGCTTTCTTT
-	TRBV7-3	TRBJ2-1	-	CASSLETRTYNEQFF	TGTGCCAGCAGCTTAGAGACTAGAACCTACAATGAGCAGTTCTTC
TRBD2	TRBV20-1	TRBJ2-1	-	CSAQPGTRSNEQFF	TGCAGTGCTCAGCCCGGGACTAGGAGCAATGAGCAGTTCTTC
TRBD1	TRBV20-1	TRBJ2-1	few	CSASGTGIYNEQFF	TGCAGTGCCTCCGGGACAGGGATCTACAATGAGCAGTTCTTC
TRBD2	TRBV6-2/TRBV6-3	TRBJ2-1	-	CASSLTSGSPNEQFF	TGTGCCAGCAGTTTGACTAGCGGGAGCCCGAATGAGCAGTTCTTC
TRBD1	TRBV28	TRBJ2-2	-	CASSLRDRGHTGELFF	TGTGCCAGCAGTTTACGGGACAGGGGGCACACCGGGGAGCTGTTTTTT
-	TRBV20-1	TRBJ2-6	-	CSARAPGANVLTF	TGCAGTGCTAGGGCTCCCGGGGCCAACGTCCTGACTTTC
-	TRBV6-1	TRBJ2-2	-	CASSLTSTGELFF	TGTGCCAGCAGCCTTACATCCACCGGGGAGCTGTTTTTT
TRBD1	TRBV20-1	TRBJ1-6	-	CSATGQGSYNSPLHF	TGCAGTGCTACAGGACAGGGCTCCTATAATTCACCCCTCCACTTT
-	TRBV7-2	TRBJ2-1	few	CASSSESTLSYNEQFF	TGTGCCAGCAGCTCCGAATCAACACTCTCCTACAATGAGCAGTTCTTC
-	TRBV7-2	TRBJ1-3	-	CASSLVGTGNTIYF	TGTGCCAGCAGCTTAGTAGGAACTGGAAACACCATATATTTT
-	TRBV20-1	TRBJ1-5	few	CSARGQNSNQPQHF	TGCAGTGCTAGAGGACAGAATAGCAATCAGCCCCAGCATTTT
-	TRBV10-2	TRBJ2-5	-	CASNGQKTQETQYF	TGCGCCAGCAACGGTCAGAAGACCCAAGAGACCCAGTACTTC
-	TRBV7-9	TRBJ1-2	few	CASSLVYKNGYTF	TGTGCCAGCAGCTTAGTTTATAAGAATGGCTACACCTTC